Presented here are 13 T cell receptor beta chains from one specimen sequenced in a study of blood T cell repertoires in COVID-19. Some clones are missing from TCRdb's copy, which holds only in-frame ones; the method was immunoSEQ multiplex PCR. Of 140,000 to 150,000 clones in the sample, over 80% are singletons; the top ten hold around 6.2%. Sequences were obtained from PBMCs or T cells enriched from blood (not recorded which). The receptors originated from a woman aged 40 to 55 who had recovered from COVID-19.

V and J are TRBV27 and TRBJ2-7, with 8 bases that match TRBD1. The CDR3 extends over 15 amino acids. Germline CDR1 reads MNHEY; CDR2 reads SMNVEV (reference sequence). With 4 bases clipped from V and 1 base from J, the junction kept 6 bases outside the gene matches. CDR3 nucleotide sequence: TGTGCCAGCAGTTCGGGACAGGCGAGGTCCTACGAGCAGTACTTC. Translating gives CASSSGQARSYEQYF.

The rearrangement links TRBV9 to TRBJ1-6; 9 bases fit TRBD1. V gave up 10 bases and J gave up 18 bases; unmatched junction bases: 20. Per germline, CDR1 SGDLS and CDR2 YYNGEE. CDR3 size: 14 residues. The chain's CDR3 is CAFREAGTGFFPHF. CDR3 coding DNA: TGTGCCTTCCGAGAAGCCGGGACAGGGTTTTTCCCCCACTTT.

This clone was counted many times. The gene calls are TRBV4-1 and TRBJ1-5; weak D call: TRBD1 (6 bases). The V end lost 4 bases, the J end lost 3 bases, and 16 bases lay between the germline ends. The CDR3 length is 16 residues. Germline V gives CDR1 MGHRA, CDR2 YSYEKL. The CDR3 reads CASSPELGQINQPQHF. The CDR3, as DNA: TGCGCCAGCAGCCCAGAACTAGGACAGATCAATCAGCCCCAGCATTTT.

The CDR3 here is CSASAGGVSGNTIYF. The CDR3 DNA reads as TGCAGTGCTAGTGCAGGAGGGGTCTCTGGAAACACCATATATTTT. The chain has TRBV20-1 and TRBJ1-3; the D gene is possibly TRBD1 (5 bases). CDR1 and CDR2 from the germline V gene are DFQATT and SNEGSKA (reference sequence). The CDR3 has 15 residues. V was clipped by 3 bases and J by 0 bases, with 12 bases between them.

The genes are TRBV7-2 and TRBJ1-6; 8 bases align to TRBD1. The CDR3 contains 16 residues. The germline V gene has CDR1 SGHTA and CDR2 FQGNSA. The ends lost 7 bases at V and 6 bases at J; junction bases unmatched: 11. The CDR3 spells CASTAQTGAFNSPLHF. DNA for the CDR3: TGTGCCAGCACCGCCCAGACAGGGGCCTTTAATTCACCCCTCCACTTT.

The V gene is TRBV6-5, the J gene TRBJ2-3; D is perhaps TRBD1 (6 bases). Germline V gene lookup returns CDR1 MNHEY and CDR2 SVGAGI. Trimming removed 7 bases at V and 0 bases at J, with 8 bases between. The CDR3 extends over 13 amino acids. Here the CDR3 reads CASNRESTDTQYF. CDR3 coding DNA: TGTGCCAGCAACAGGGAGAGCACAGATACGCAGTATTTT.

The gene calls are TRBV27 and TRBJ2-2, with D tentatively TRBD1 (5 bases). The CDR3 spans 15 residues. The V gene lost 3 bases and the J gene lost 2 bases, with 10 bases spanning the gap. Germline-derived CDR1 and CDR2 are MNHEY and SMNVEV (reference sequence). CDR3 DNA: TGTGCCAGCAGTTTGACGACAGTTAACACCGGGGAGCTGTTTTTT. Translation gives CASSLTTVNTGELFF.

The V gene is TRBV7-9, the J gene TRBJ2-1; D perhaps matches TRBD1 (6 bases). Germline CDR1 reads SEHNR; CDR2 reads FQNEAQ (reference sequence). V lost 5 bases, J lost 5 bases, and 13 bases lay in between. CDR3 size: 14 residues. CDR3 in amino acids: CASSPLDRNNEQFF. The CDR3 DNA reads as TGTGCCAGCAGCCCGCTGGACAGAAACAATGAGCAGTTCTTC.

This sequence joins TRBV9 and TRBJ2-7; 8 positions match TRBD2. J was trimmed by 3 bases and V by 0 bases; bases with no gene match: 5. Germline CDR1 and CDR2: SGDLS and YYNGEE. This CDR3 is built from 15 residues. This chain's CDR3 is CASSVGAGELYEQYF. CDR3 nucleotide sequence: TGTGCCAGCAGCGTAGGAGCGGGAGAACTCTACGAGCAGTACTTC.

This clone appeared a few times. This chain uses TRBV18 with TRBJ2-2; the match to TRBD2 covers 16 bases. The CDR3 has 20 amino acids. Per the germline V gene, CDR1 is KGHSH and CDR2 is LQKENI. Trimming at V came to 2 bases and at J to 3 bases, leaving 9 bases not matched to a gene. The CDR3 is CASSPGTSGRAARDTGELFF. The CDR3, as DNA: TGTGCCAGCTCACCAGGGACTAGCGGGAGGGCCGCAAGAGACACCGGGGAGCTGTTTTTT.

The J gene is TRBJ2-7, the V gene TRBV7-9; the D gene is possibly TRBD2 (5 bases). CDR3 size: 14 residues. The germline V gene has CDR1 SEHNR and CDR2 FQNEAQ (reference sequence). V was cut by 2 bases and J by 5 bases, with 13 bases left in between. CDR3 coding DNA: TGTGCCAGCAGCTTAACGGGCCACGGGGACGAGCAGTACTTC. Translating it yields CASSLTGHGDEQYF.

This chain uses TRBV2 with TRBJ2-7, with TRBD1 identical over 8 bases. The junction had 4 bases not matched to a gene; V was cut back by 6 bases and J by 3 bases. This CDR3 has 13 amino acids. From germline, CDR1 is SNHLY and CDR2 FYNNEI. The CDR3 here is CASRDTGGYEQYF. The CDR3, as DNA: TGTGCCAGCAGGGATACAGGGGGCTACGAGCAGTACTTC.

This rearrangement joins TRBV4-1 to TRBJ1-2; 8 bases line up with TRBD1. The V gene end was trimmed by 5 bases and the J gene end by 5 bases; junction bases not matched to a gene: 4. CDR3 size: 13 residues. The germline V gene has CDR1 MGHRA and CDR2 YSYEKL. Here the CDR3 reads CASSKTGEYGYTF. The CDR3 coding sequence is TGCGCCAGCAGCAAGACAGGGGAATATGGCTACACCTTC.